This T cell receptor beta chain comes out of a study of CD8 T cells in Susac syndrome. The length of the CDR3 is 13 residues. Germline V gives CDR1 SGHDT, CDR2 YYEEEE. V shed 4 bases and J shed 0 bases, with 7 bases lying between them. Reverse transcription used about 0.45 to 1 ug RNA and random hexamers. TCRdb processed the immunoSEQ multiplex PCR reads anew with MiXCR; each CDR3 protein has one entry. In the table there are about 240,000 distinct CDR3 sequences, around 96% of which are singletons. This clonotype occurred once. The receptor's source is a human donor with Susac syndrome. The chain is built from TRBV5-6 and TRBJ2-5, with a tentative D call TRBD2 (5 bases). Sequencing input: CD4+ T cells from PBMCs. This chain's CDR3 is CASSQRDQETQYF. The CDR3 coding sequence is TGTGCCAGCAGCCAGAGGGACCAAGAGACCCAGTACTTC.